The rows below give T cell receptor beta chains drawn from one sample of a study of T cell changes during pregnancy in multiple sclerosis. Sequenced by immunoSEQ multiplex PCR; TCRdb stores in-frame clones only, minus some. The sample holds approximately 45,000 clones, under 90% seen once. Material: CD4+ T cells from peripheral blood mononuclear cells, obtained before pregnancy. The receptor set was obtained from a female donor with multiple sclerosis, enrolled in a pregnancy study. Each CDR3 is given with its conserved first and last residue. Fields, in order: clone size, D gene, J gene, V gene, CDR3 DNA, CDR3 protein. A D gene is named only where the DNA matches it firmly. Clone size is given for some rows only: seen once, a few or many times, or a class if the clone is expanded.

>NA|TRBD2|TRBJ2-1|TRBV6-5
TGTGCCAGCGGTCCTATAGCGGGTGAGCAGTTCTTC
CASGPIAGEQFF
>NA|NA|TRBJ1-1|TRBV6-1
TGTGCCAGCAGTGAAGTCGCGTCGGGGAGCGCTGAAGCTTTCTTT
CASSEVASGSAEAFF
>NA|NA|TRBJ2-5|TRBV19
TGTGCCAGTAGTATGTGGCAGGGCCAAGAGACCCAGTACTTC
CASSMWQGQETQYF
>NA|NA|TRBJ2-5|TRBV5-1
TGCGCCAGCAGCACAGGTTACCCGGAGGGGGCGTACTTC
CASSTGYPEGAYF
>NA|NA|TRBJ1-5|TRBV27
TGTGCCAGCGGCTTTGAGGATCAGCCCCAGCATTTT
CASGFEDQPQHF
>few|NA|TRBJ1-1|TRBV5-1
TGCGCCAGCAGCTTTCAGGGGCAGAACACTGAAGCTTTCTTT
CASSFQGQNTEAFF
>many|TRBD1|TRBJ1-1|TRBV30
TGTGCCTGGAGTGTCGACAGGGCCGGGGCTTTCTTT
CAWSVDRAGAFF
>NA|TRBD1|TRBJ1-2|TRBV19
TGTGCCAGTATGAACCCCGGGACAGGGGTAAGGGGCGGCTACACCTTC
CASMNPGTGVRGGYTF
>NA|NA|TRBJ1-3|TRBV2
TGTGCCAGCAGGGAGCAGCCCTCTGGAAACACCATATATTTT
CASREQPSGNTIYF
>NA|NA|TRBJ2-3|TRBV5-1
TGCGCCAGCAGCCCGCAATTTAACGGAGTCGGCACAGATACGCAGTATTTT
CASSPQFNGVGTDTQYF
>NA|TRBD2|TRBJ2-7|TRBV6-5
TGTGCCAGCAGTTACTCAGCGGGATACGAGCAGTACTTC
CASSYSAGYEQYF
>NA|NA|TRBJ1-2|TRBV7-2
TGTGCCAGCAGCTTGGTGGCAGGGAACTATGGCTACACCTTC
CASSLVAGNYGYTF
>NA|TRBD1|TRBJ2-7|TRBV5-1
TGCGCCAGCAGCTTGGGGCTGGGACAGGGCTCCTACGAGCAGTACTTC
CASSLGLGQGSYEQYF
>NA|TRBD1|TRBJ2-7|TRBV27
TGTGCCAGCAGTCCTCCAGGACAGGGGGCTTACGAGCAGTACTTC
CASSPPGQGAYEQYF
>NA|TRBD1|TRBJ2-2|TRBV5-6
TGTGCCAGCAGCTGGTGGGACAGGGGGACCGGGGAGCTGTTTTTT
CASSWWDRGTGELFF
>NA|NA|TRBJ2-2|TRBV5-1
TGCGCCAGCAGCTTGCTTTGGTCCGGGAGTGGTAACGGGGAGCTGTTTTTT
CASSLLWSGSGNGELFF
>NA|NA|TRBJ2-5|TRBV30
TGTGCCTGGAGTTTGGGCCCTCAAGAGACCCAGTACTTC
CAWSLGPQETQYF
>NA|NA|TRBJ2-7|TRBV27
TGTGCCAGCAGTTCCAGCTCCTACGAGCAGTACTTC
CASSSSSYEQYF
>NA|TRBD2|TRBJ2-7|TRBV27
TGTGCCAGCAGTTCTGTTTCGGCTAGCGGGTACGAGCAGTACTTC
CASSSVSASGYEQYF
>NA|NA|TRBJ2-2|TRBV5-4
TGTGCCAGCACAATCCGGGGCGCAGCGGGCGGGGAGCTGTTTTTT
CASTIRGAAGGELFF
>NA|TRBD2|TRBJ2-4|TRBV5-1
TGCGCCAGCAGCGGAAGCGGGGGGGCTACGGGCATTCAGTACTTC
CASSGSGGATGIQYF
>few|TRBD1|TRBJ2-7|TRBV18
TGTGCCAGCTCCCCCAATCCGGGACAGGGGAGCGAGCAGTACTTC
CASSPNPGQGSEQYF
>NA|NA|TRBJ2-3|TRBV6-5
TGTGCCAGCAGCCTGAACAGCCGCACAGATACGCAGTATTTT
CASSLNSRTDTQYF
>NA|TRBD1|TRBJ2-7|TRBV6-5
TGTGCCAGCAGTTACTCGAGGGGGCCGTACTACGAGCAGTACTTC
CASSYSRGPYYEQYF
>NA|NA|TRBJ1-3|TRBV2
TGTGCCAGCAGTGAAATTTCGACACTGGGAAACACCATATATTTT
CASSEISTLGNTIYF
>NA|NA|TRBJ1-3|TRBV7-8
TGTGCCAGCAGCACGACTCCTAGCTCTGGAAACACCATATATTTT
CASSTTPSSGNTIYF
>NA|NA|TRBJ2-7|TRBV27
TGTGCCAGCAGCCGGGGGGGCCGGGACAGTTCCTACGAGCAGTACTTC
CASSRGGRDSSYEQYF
>NA|TRBD2|TRBJ2-5|TRBV7-9
TGTGCCAGCGCGGGGGGGCAAGAGACCCAGTACTTC
CASAGGQETQYF
>NA|TRBD1|TRBJ2-4|TRBV6-7
TGTGCCAGCAGTTCACGACAGGGTCCAAACATTCAGTACTTC
CASSSRQGPNIQYF
>NA|TRBD2|TRBJ2-2|TRBV15
TGTGCCACCAGCAGAGATTTAGCGGGCGCAGGAGCCGGGGAGCTGTTTTTT
CATSRDLAGAGAGELFF
>NA|NA|TRBJ1-5|TRBV19
TGTGCCAGTAGTATGAGGGCCAATTCTCTGCCCCAGCATTTT
CASSMRANSLPQHF
>NA|NA|TRBJ1-2|TRBV5-6
TGTGCCAGCATCCATCGGCCGGGGGGTAACTATGGCTACACCTTC
CASIHRPGGNYGYTF
>NA|NA|TRBJ1-1|TRBV19
TGTGCCAGTATGAGGCCGCGGGGGCCTATCTCTGAAGCTTTCTTT
CASMRPRGPISEAFF
>NA|NA|TRBJ1-2|TRBV6-5
TGTGCCAGCGCCCTGAGACATCTGTCATCCTATGGCTACACCTTC
CASALRHLSSYGYTF
>once|TRBD2|TRBJ2-1|TRBV4-2
TGTGCCAGCAGCCCAGTGGGGGGGTTCGGCAATGAGCAGTTCTTC
CASSPVGGFGNEQFF
>NA|TRBD2|TRBJ2-3|TRBV9
TGTGCCAGCAGCGCCACTAGCGGGAGGGTAGATACGCAGTATTTT
CASSATSGRVDTQYF
>NA|NA|TRBJ1-5|TRBV19
TGTGCCAGTAGTCCCCGGGATCAGCCCCAGCATTTT
CASSPRDQPQHF
>NA|NA|TRBJ2-7|TRBV27
TGTGCCAGCAGTTCAACCGGGACTTTCGCTTCCGAGCAGTACTTC
CASSSTGTFASEQYF
>NA|NA|TRBJ1-4|TRBV5-1
TGCGCCAGCAGCCCAAACCCCGGGACACGAGATGAAAAACTGTTTTTT
CASSPNPGTRDEKLFF
>NA|TRBD1|TRBJ2-7|TRBV18
TGTGCCAGCTCACCGGACAGGGACCCGATCTACGAGCAGTACTTC
CASSPDRDPIYEQYF
>NA|TRBD2|TRBJ2-3|TRBV7-2
TGTGCCAGCAGCTCGCCACTAGCGGGGTACACAGATACGCAGTATTTT
CASSSPLAGYTDTQYF
>NA|NA|TRBJ1-5|TRBV4-3
TGCGCCAGCAGCCAAGATACCGGGAACAATCAGCCCCAGCATTTT
CASSQDTGNNQPQHF
>NA|NA|TRBJ2-2|TRBV28
TGTGCCAGCAGTTTATCGACAGGCGGCTGGTGGGTCGGGGAGCTGTTTTTT
CASSLSTGGWWVGELFF
>NA|NA|TRBJ2-7|TRBV5-1
TGCGCCAGCAGCTTGGGGTTACAGGGAAGGCGGTACGAGCAGTACTTC
CASSLGLQGRRYEQYF
>NA|NA|TRBJ1-3|TRBV14
TGTGCCAGCGCCTACGGGGTAGGAAACACCATATATTTT
CASAYGVGNTIYF
>NA|NA|TRBJ2-7|TRBV4-2
TGTGCCAGCAGCCACCACCCCGGGGGAGGACAGGTCGTCGAGCAGTACTTC
CASSHHPGGGQVVEQYF
>NA|NA|TRBJ2-7|TRBV27
TGTGCCAGCAGTTTATCGCCAGGGTTGATTAGCGGTGGCGAGCAGTACTTC
CASSLSPGLISGGEQYF
>NA|TRBD1|TRBJ2-7|TRBV10-2
TGCGCCAGCAGGTCCGGGACAGGGAGGATCGAGCAGTACTTC
CASRSGTGRIEQYF
>NA|NA|TRBJ1-5|TRBV10-3
TGTGCCATTGGGGGTACAGGGAATCAGCCCCAGCATTTT
CAIGGTGNQPQHF
>NA|TRBD2|TRBJ2-4|TRBV28
TGTGCCAGCAGTACGTGGGGGAGGCCCGGGACTAGCGGAGTAAAAAACATTCAGTACTTC
CASSTWGRPGTSGVKNIQYF
>NA|NA|TRBJ1-4|TRBV19
TGTGCCAGTAGTATGAAAGGAGGGCGGGAAAAACTGTTTTTT
CASSMKGGREKLFF
>once|TRBD1|TRBJ1-1|TRBV6-5
TGTGCCAGCAGTTTAGGGCAGGGGGCGATGGGGACTGAAGCTTTCTTT
CASSLGQGAMGTEAFF